This entry lists 22 T cell receptor beta chains sequenced from one sample in a study of T cell responses to AZD1222 COVID-19 vaccine. Using immunoSEQ multiplex PCR, the repertoire was profiled, and TCRdb retains in-frame clones only, with some absent. The table includes over 100,000 clones, roughly 90% detected once. The sample was peripheral blood, taken on day 0 of AZD1222 vaccination. These receptors were taken from an adult in good health.

This chain joins TRBV19 and TRBJ2-3; 8 bases fit TRBD2. Germline CDR1 and CDR2: LNHDA and SQIVND (reference sequence). CDR3 size: 15 residues. Germline trimming cut 4 bases from V and 1 base from J; bases unmatched to any gene: 4. The CDR3 region is CASSRRAGGTDTQYF. The DNA for the CDR3 is TGTGCCAGTAGTAGAAGAGCGGGAGGCACAGATACGCAGTATTTT.

V gene TRBV30 combines with J gene TRBJ1-1; tentatively, D is TRBD1 (6 bases). The CDR3 has 14 amino acids. CDR1 GTSNPN and CDR2 SVGIG come from the germline V gene (reference sequence). V was shortened by 3 bases and J by 6 bases, with 17 bases between the two germline ends. Here the CDR3 reads CAWSPPYRDPEAFF. DNA for the CDR3: TGTGCCTGGAGCCCCCCCTACAGGGACCCTGAAGCTTTCTTT.

For this clone: At one end the junction does not follow the germline gene, possibly because of a read error. V usage is TRBV5-1 and J usage is TRBJ1-1; D is undetermined. The CDR3 spans 14 residues. Germline CDR1 and CDR2: SGHRS and YFSETQ. The CDR3 protein is CASRLIGENTEAFF. Written as DNA, the CDR3 is TGCGCCAGCCGCTTAATTGGGGAGAACACTGAAGCTTTCTTT.

This rearrangement joins TRBV5-1 to TRBJ2-1; 7 nucleotides line up with TRBD1. The junction had 7 bases not matched to a gene; V was cut back by 2 bases and J by 8 bases. Germline V gene lookup returns CDR1 SGHRS and CDR2 YFSETQ. This CDR3 is 14 amino acids long. CDR3 DNA: TGCGCCAGCAGCTTACAGGGTGGGACAGATGAGCAGTTCTTC. Translated, it gives CASSLQGGTDEQFF.

The chain recombines TRBV30 with TRBJ1-6; no reliable D call. Germline V lookup: CDR1 GTSNPN, CDR2 SVGIG (reference sequence). V was cut by 0 bases and J by 6 bases, with 9 bases left in between. The CDR3 consists of 14 residues. The CDR3 nucleotides read TGTGCCTGGAGTGTACGGGGATTTAATTCACCCCTCCACTTT. Translated, it gives CAWSVRGFNSPLHF. Based on the CDR3 plus reference TRBV30 and TRBJ1-6, the full variable domain is SQTIHQWPATLVQPVGSPLSLECTVEGTSNPNLYWYRQAAGRGLQLLFYSVGIGQISSEVPQNLSASRPQDRQFILSSKKLLLSDSGFYLCAWSVRGFNSPLHFGNGTRLTVT.

This clone appeared once. This chain connects TRBV19 to TRBJ1-1; TRBD1 matches at 7 bases. The CDR3 is 15 residues long. Germline V gene sequence: CDR1 LNHDA, CDR2 SQIVND (reference sequence). Trimming took 6 bases from V and 1 from J; bases not matched to a gene: 8. Written as DNA, the CDR3 is TGTGCCAGTAGGGCAGGGGGAGGGAAGAACACTGAAGCTTTCTTT. Translating gives CASRAGGGKNTEAFF.

The chain employs TRBV4-1 and TRBJ2-1, with 9 positions matching TRBD2. The J segment lost 2 bases and the V segment lost 2 bases, leaving 7 bases of the junction unmatched. CDR1 and CDR2 from the germline V gene are MGHRA and YSYEKL. This CDR3 comprises 17 residues. DNA of the CDR3: TGCGCCAGCAGCCAATCCGTGCTAGCGGGGACCTACAATGAGCAGTTCTTC. Its translation: CASSQSVLAGTYNEQFF.

CDR3 protein: CASTQRKDTEAFF. The CDR3 region has the DNA TGTGCCAGCACCCAGCGGAAGGACACTGAAGCTTTCTTT. The chain carries TRBV12-3 or TRBV12-4 and TRBJ1-1; no firm D call. This CDR3 contains 13 residues. The ends were cut back, 7 bases at V and 3 bases at J, with 12 bases in the middle.

This chain connects TRBV6-6 to TRBJ2-7; D is tentatively TRBD1 or TRBD2 (5 bases each). There are 12 residues in the CDR3. Trimming removed 5 bases from V and 5 bases from J, with 10 bases in between. Germline V gene sequence: CDR1 MNHNY, CDR2 SVGAGI (reference sequence). Here the CDR3 DNA reads TGTGCCAGCAGTCCGGGGCTCCACGAGCAGTACTTC. Protein: CASSPGLHEQYF.

This chain connects TRBV3-1 (or the pseudogene TRBV3-2) to TRBJ1-2; 7 bases agree with TRBD1. The germline V gene has CDR1 LGHDT and CDR2 YNNKEL (reference sequence). Germline trimming cut 3 bases from V and 8 bases from J; bases unmatched to any gene: 12. The CDR3 totals 15 residues. CDR3 nucleotides: TGTGCCAGCAGCCACCCGGGACAGATAACGGTGGGCTACACCTTC. It is translated as CASSHPGQITVGYTF.

CDR3 DNA sequence: TGTGCCAGCAGCGTCCTCAGGGGGGACTATGGCTACACCTTC. Encoded protein: CASSVLRGDYGYTF. The V call is TRBV9, the J call TRBJ1-2; 7 nucleotides line up with TRBD1. Germline V lookup: CDR1 SGDLS, CDR2 YYNGEE. The CDR3 consists of 14 residues. V dropped 2 bases and J dropped 3; count of bases not matched to a gene: 4.

This clone is a singleton in its sample. This rearrangement joins TRBV6-5 to TRBJ2-1; 9 positions agree with TRBD1. The CDR3 extends over 13 amino acids. Germline lookup yields CDR1 MNHEY and CDR2 SVGAGI. Trimming removed 8 bases from V and 4 bases from J; junction bases left unmatched: 3. The CDR3 region has the DNA TGTGCCAGCTCCGGGACAGGGTACAATGAGCAGTTCTTC. It codes for CASSGTGYNEQFF.

The chain combines TRBV25-1 with TRBJ1-6; the D is unclear. This CDR3 region has 15 residues. V lost 1 base, J lost 7 bases, and 11 bases lay in between. Germline V gene lookup returns CDR1 MGHDK and CDR2 SYGVNS. The CDR3 sequence is CASSEWRQSNSPLHF. Written as DNA, the CDR3 is TGTGCCAGCAGTGAATGGCGGCAGTCAAATTCACCCCTCCACTTT.

The rearrangement links TRBV3-1 (or the pseudogene TRBV3-2) to TRBJ1-1; TRBD1 matches at 7 bases. V was pared by 3 bases and J by 4 bases, with 5 bases of the junction left unmatched. Germline CDR1 LGHDT, CDR2 YNNKEL (reference sequence). The CDR3 loop spans 14 amino acids. DNA for the CDR3: TGTGCCAGCAGCCAGGGTTACAGGGGCACTGAAGCTTTCTTT. As protein: CASSQGYRGTEAFF.

The J gene is TRBJ2-1, the V gene TRBV11-3; 9 positions match TRBD2. The V segment lost 5 bases and the J segment 7 bases; nucleotides outside the gene matches: 9. CDR3 length equals 15 residues. Germline CDR1 SGHNT, CDR2 YENEEA. CDR3 nucleotide sequence: TGTGCCAGCAGCCCGGGACTAGCCCTCATTAATGAGCAGTTCTTC. Protein: CASSPGLALINEQFF.

This clone is a singleton in its sample. The CDR3 sequence is CAWSVTTSYEQYF. The DNA for the CDR3 is TGTGCCTGGAGTGTTACCACGTCCTACGAGCAGTACTTC. The rearrangement uses TRBV30 and TRBJ2-7; D gene unclear. Between the trimmed V and J ends, which lost 0 bases and 1 base, there was a span of 7 bases. Per the germline V gene, CDR1 is GTSNPN and CDR2 is SVGIG (reference sequence). This CDR3 has 13 amino acids.

The V call is TRBV2, the J call TRBJ1-5; D is undetermined. This CDR3 is built from 15 residues. Trimming pared 6 bases from V and 3 bases from J, leaving 15 bases between. Germline CDR1 reads SNHLY; CDR2 reads FYNNEI. The CDR3: CASSGPEPHNQPQHF. CDR3 sequence (DNA): TGTGCCAGCAGCGGCCCGGAACCGCACAATCAGCCCCAGCATTTT.

In DNA form, the CDR3 reads TGTGCCAGCAGCTTGGAGGTGACCGCGTCTGAAGCTTTCTTT. This encodes CASSLEVTASEAFF. The rearrangement uses TRBV5-8 and TRBJ1-1; D unresolved. CDR3 length: 14 amino acids. Trimming took 0 bases from V and 6 from J, leaving 12 bases between them. Germline values: CDR1 SGHTS, CDR2 YDEGEE.

The rearrangement uses TRBV18 and TRBJ1-2; the D gene is possibly TRBD1 (6 bases). CDR3 length: 14 residues. CDR1 and CDR2 (germline): KGHSH, LQKENI. The V and J ends lost 0 bases and 8 bases respectively, with 13 bases between them. The CDR3 sequence: CASSPPAGVEGYTF. CDR3 nucleotide sequence: TGTGCCAGCTCACCACCGGCAGGGGTGGAGGGCTACACCTTC. Drawing the rest from reference TRBV18 and TRBJ1-2, the complete variable domain is NAGVMQNPRHLVRRRGQEARLRCSPMKGHSHVYWYRQLPEEGLKFMVYLQKENIIDESGMPKERFSAEFPKEGPSILRIQQVVRGDSAAYFCASSPPAGVEGYTFGSGTRLTVV.

The chain recombines TRBV6-5 with TRBJ1-6; no firm D call. The CDR3 spans 13 residues. Germline CDR1 is MNHEY and CDR2 is SVGAGI. Trimming shortened V by 0 bases and J by 11 bases, and 8 bases separated the two germline ends. CDR3 region: CASSYSEVPPLHF. CDR3 nucleotides: TGTGCCAGCAGTTACTCGGAGGTTCCACCCCTCCACTTT.

The table lists this clone with a count of one. This chain uses TRBV5-5 with TRBJ1-1; D not certain. The CDR3 extends over 14 amino acids. The germline V and J ends were trimmed by 4 bases and 4 bases, with 14 bases remaining between them. Germline V gene lookup returns CDR1 SGHKS and CDR2 YYEKEE (reference sequence). CDR3 bases: TGTGCCAGCAGCCATCGTGGGGAGAGCACTGAAGCTTTCTTT. Its protein product is CASSHRGESTEAFF.

V is TRBV5-6 and J is TRBJ2-1; 11 positions match TRBD2. J gave up 4 bases and V 5 bases, and 5 bases lay outside the gene matches. This CDR3 contains 15 residues. From germline, CDR1 is SGHDT and CDR2 YYEEEE. CDR3 nucleotide sequence: TGTGCCAGCAGGTTGCTAGCGGGAGGTTACAATGAGCAGTTCTTC. This encodes CASRLLAGGYNEQFF.